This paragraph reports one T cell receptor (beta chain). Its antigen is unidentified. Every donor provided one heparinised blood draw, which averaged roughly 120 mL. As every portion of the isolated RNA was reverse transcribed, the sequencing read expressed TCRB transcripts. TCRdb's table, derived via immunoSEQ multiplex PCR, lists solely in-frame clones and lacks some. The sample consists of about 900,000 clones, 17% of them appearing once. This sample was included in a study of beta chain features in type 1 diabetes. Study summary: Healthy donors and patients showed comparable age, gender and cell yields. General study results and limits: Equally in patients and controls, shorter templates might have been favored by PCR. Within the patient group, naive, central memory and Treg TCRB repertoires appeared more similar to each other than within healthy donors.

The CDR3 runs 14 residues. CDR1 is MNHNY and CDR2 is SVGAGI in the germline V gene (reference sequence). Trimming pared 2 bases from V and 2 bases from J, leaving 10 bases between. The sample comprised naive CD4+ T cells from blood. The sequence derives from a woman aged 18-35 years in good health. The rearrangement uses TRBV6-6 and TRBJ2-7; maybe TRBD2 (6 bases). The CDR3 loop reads CASSYDLAPYEQYF. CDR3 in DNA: TGTGCCAGCAGTTACGATCTAGCGCCCTACGAGCAGTACTTC.